This TCR beta chain was identified in a study of shared clonotypes between healthy human individuals. Each subset's genomic DNA was shared equally among a number of immunoSEQ plates. Source study methods: As immunoSEQ supplied junction-only sequences (without quality scores), filtering differed. Generated by immunoSEQ multiplex PCR, the TCRdb table keeps only in-frame clones and is missing some. V, J and clone size reflect that table, while D and trimming were determined from the DNA. The sample records fewer than 200,000 clones, approximately 92% being singletons. CDR3 length: 15 amino acids. In germline, CDR1 is MNHNS, CDR2 SASEGT. With 5 bases clipped from V and 1 base from J, the junction kept 6 bases outside the gene matches.

The sample comprised naive CD4+ T cells sorted from blood. Subset meaning: CD45RA+ positively selected. This clonotype originated in a woman aged 25 to 39 in good health. V gene TRBV6-1 combines with J gene TRBJ1-1; the match to TRBD1 covers 8 bases. CDR3 sequence (DNA): TGTGCCAGCAGTAGAACCGGGACAGGGAACACTGAAGCTTTCTTT. This translates into CASSRTGTGNTEAFF.